A selection of T cell receptor beta chains follows, all from one sample in a study of blood T cell repertoires in COVID-19. Generated by immunoSEQ multiplex PCR, the TCRdb table keeps only in-frame clones and is missing some. The data contain 70,000 to 85,000 clones, about nine tenths of them singletons. Input material: peripheral blood. Source of these receptors: a human donor in a cohort sampled during active COVID-19. Both conserved end residues are part of each CDR3. A D gene is named only where the DNA matches it firmly. Size tells how often a clone was seen (once, few, many) or the class of an expanded clone, and some rows leave it out.

TRBJ2-5,-,TRBD1,TRBV18,CASSPDRVQETQYF,TGTGCCAGCTCACCTGACAGGGTTCAAGAGACCCAGTACTTC
TRBJ2-7,-,TRBD2,TRBV5-4,CASSGGAGGSYEQYF,TGTGCCAGCAGCGGGGGAGCGGGAGGTTCCTACGAGCAGTACTTC
TRBJ2-7,-,-,TRBV5-4,CASSLGVSLSYEQYF,TGTGCCAGCAGCTTGGGCGTGAGTTTGTCCTACGAGCAGTACTTC
TRBJ2-2,-,-,TRBV27,CASSLSGARTGELFF,TGTGCCAGCAGTTTATCAGGGGCCCGGACCGGGGAGCTGTTTTTT
TRBJ2-1,once,TRBD2,TRBV7-3,CASSQGLAGNNEQFF,TGTGCCAGCAGCCAAGGACTAGCGGGGAACAATGAGCAGTTCTTC
TRBJ2-5,-,-,TRBV19,CASSQDEETQYF,TGTGCCAGTAGTCAGGATGAAGAGACCCAGTACTTC
TRBJ2-7,-,TRBD1,TRBV7-2,CASTLGTDRTHEQYF,TGTGCCAGCACTCTCGGGACGGACAGGACCCACGAGCAGTACTTC
TRBJ2-5,-,TRBD1,TRBV5-8,CASNPGQGQETQYF,TGTGCCAGCAACCCGGGACAGGGGCAAGAGACCCAGTACTTC
TRBJ2-7,-,-,TRBV27,CASSLLREGSYEQYF,TGTGCCAGCAGTTTGTTGCGGGAAGGGTCCTACGAGCAGTACTTC
TRBJ2-7,-,TRBD2,TRBV11-2,CASSLAPGRGYEQYF,TGTGCCAGCAGCTTAGCACCCGGGAGGGGCTACGAGCAGTACTTC
TRBJ2-5,once,TRBD1,TRBV19,CASRAGQGRETQYF,TGTGCCAGTAGGGCGGGACAGGGGAGGGAGACCCAGTACTTC
TRBJ2-5,-,TRBD1,TRBV28,CASSFLTGNGETQYF,TGTGCCAGCAGTTTTTTGACAGGGAACGGGGAGACCCAGTACTTC
TRBJ2-4,-,-,TRBV16,CASSQQGSAIQYF,TGTGCCAGCAGCCAACAGGGCTCTGCCATTCAGTACTTC
TRBJ2-2,-,-,TRBV5-1,CASQGAGATGELFF,TGCGCCAGCCAGGGGGCGGGAGCCACCGGGGAGCTGTTTTTT
TRBJ1-5,medium-sized,-,TRBV19,CASSMGAYSNQPQHF,TGTGCCAGTAGTATGGGCGCGTATAGCAATCAGCCCCAGCATTTT
TRBJ2-1,-,TRBD2,TRBV6-5,CASSQTSGTYNEQFF,TGTGCCAGCAGTCAGACTAGCGGGACCTACAATGAGCAGTTCTTC
TRBJ2-3,-,-,TRBV5-1,CASSSSGTSTDTQYF,TGCGCCAGCAGCTCCTCCGGGACAAGCACAGATACGCAGTATTTT
TRBJ2-3,-,-,TRBV5-1,CASSLADMTDTQYF,TGCGCCAGCAGCTTGGCCGACATGACAGATACGCAGTATTTT
TRBJ2-6,once,-,TRBV7-3,CASSNTGTGANVLTF,TGTGCCAGCAGCAATACAGGGACTGGGGCCAACGTCCTGACTTTC
TRBJ1-4,-,-,TRBV7-9,CASSLTGNSDEKLFF,TGTGCCAGCAGCTTAACAGGGAACTCAGATGAAAAACTGTTTTTT
TRBJ2-1,-,TRBD2,TRBV6-2/TRBV6-3,CASSPGGGSALNEQFF,TGTGCCAGCAGCCCAGGCGGCGGGAGTGCCCTCAATGAGCAGTTCTTC
TRBJ2-7,-,TRBD2,TRBV7-2,CASSLEAGDYEQYF,TGTGCCAGCAGCTTAGAAGCGGGAGACTACGAGCAGTACTTC
TRBJ1-2,-,-,TRBV6-5,CASSLRTPLYGYTF,TGTGCCAGCAGCCTTCGGACACCGCTCTATGGCTACACCTTC
TRBJ1-3,-,TRBD1,TRBV29-1,CSVEERGLGNTIYF,TGCAGCGTTGAAGAGAGGGGGCTTGGAAACACCATATATTTT
TRBJ1-2,-,-,TRBV15,CATSGAGHYGYTF,TGTGCCACCAGCGGGGCAGGGCACTATGGCTACACCTTC
TRBJ1-1,-,-,TRBV25-1,CASSARGGAAVPYTEAFF,TGTGCCAGCAGTGCGCGCGGGGGCGCGGCAGTACCCTACACTGAAGCTTTCTTT
TRBJ1-2,-,-,TRBV7-2,CASSLAGGAGIYGYTF,TGTGCCAGCAGCTTGGCAGGCGGCGCGGGCATCTATGGCTACACCTTC
TRBJ2-1,-,TRBD2,TRBV2,CASSEGRERDNEQFF,TGTGCCAGCAGTGAAGGGCGGGAGCGGGACAATGAGCAGTTCTTC
TRBJ1-1,-,-,TRBV18,CASSPPGGVNTEAFF,TGTGCCAGCTCACCACCGGGAGGTGTGAACACTGAAGCTTTCTTT
TRBJ2-3,-,-,TRBV19,CASSVAGDADTQYF,TGTGCCAGCTCGGTTGCAGGGGACGCAGATACGCAGTATTTT
TRBJ1-1,-,TRBD1,TRBV5-1,CASSLAGGGTEAFF,TGCGCCAGCAGCTTGGCAGGGGGTGGGACTGAAGCTTTCTTT
TRBJ2-5,once,-,TRBV20-1,CSAYILETQYF,TGCAGTGCCTATATCTTAGAGACCCAGTACTTC
TRBJ2-1,-,-,TRBV9,CASSVGPRNEQFF,TGTGCCAGCAGCGTAGGTCCGCGGAATGAGCAGTTCTTC
TRBJ1-2,-,-,TRBV4-1,CASSQDLSLVQSYTF,TGCGCCAGCAGCCAAGATTTAAGTCTTGTGCAGAGCTACACCTTC
TRBJ2-1,-,-,TRBV15,CATSGGTPGNEQFF,TGTGCCACCAGCGGGGGGACTCCGGGCAATGAGCAGTTCTTC
TRBJ2-5,once,-,TRBV12-3/TRBV12-4,CASSLDSQETQYF,TGTGCCAGCAGTTTAGATTCTCAAGAGACCCAGTACTTC
TRBJ2-2,-,-,TRBV28,CASSPGLGAGELFF,TGTGCCAGCAGTCCGGGACTTGGGGCCGGGGAGCTGTTTTTT
TRBJ2-3,-,TRBD2,TRBV7-2,CASSPGGRSTDTQYF,TGTGCCAGCTCCCCCGGCGGGAGGTCCACAGATACGCAGTATTTT
TRBJ2-5,-,-,TRBV9,CASSVHGTGRQETQYF,TGTGCCAGCAGCGTACACGGAACAGGACGACAAGAGACCCAGTACTTC
TRBJ2-7,-,TRBD1,TRBV5-4,CASSKGTARSSYEQYF,TGTGCCAGCAGCAAGGGGACAGCCAGGAGCTCCTACGAGCAGTACTTC
TRBJ2-1,-,-,TRBV2,CASSVARFSGPNEQFF,TGTGCCAGCAGTGTTGCGAGGTTTAGCGGCCCCAATGAGCAGTTCTTC
TRBJ2-1,few,TRBD2,TRBV6-5,CASRPGLVVLNEQFF,TGTGCCAGCAGACCGGGACTAGTGGTACTAAATGAGCAGTTCTTC
TRBJ1-5,-,-,TRBV28,CASSWGTLPQHF,TGTGCCAGCAGTTGGGGCACCCTGCCCCAGCATTTT
TRBJ2-5,-,-,TRBV5-1,CASSPGQYRETQYF,TGCGCCAGCAGCCCAGGACAATATCGGGAGACCCAGTACTTC
TRBJ1-1,-,-,TRBV7-2,CASSLVGGNTEAFF,TGTGCCAGCAGCTTAGTAGGGGGGAACACTGAAGCTTTCTTT
TRBJ2-6,-,-,TRBV7-2,CASSTGSGANVLTF,TGTGCCAGCAGCACGGGCTCTGGGGCCAACGTCCTGACTTTC
TRBJ2-5,once,TRBD2,TRBV11-2,CASSPGAVAGETQYF,TGTGCCAGCAGTCCAGGAGCGGTAGCGGGGGAGACCCAGTACTTC
TRBJ2-7,-,TRBD1,TRBV6-6,CASSLGQGSYEQYF,TGTGCCAGCAGTCTGGGACAGGGGTCCTACGAGCAGTACTTC
TRBJ2-1,-,-,TRBV6-6,CASSPLLEPNEQFF,TGTGCCAGCAGTCCATTACTAGAGCCCAATGAGCAGTTCTTC